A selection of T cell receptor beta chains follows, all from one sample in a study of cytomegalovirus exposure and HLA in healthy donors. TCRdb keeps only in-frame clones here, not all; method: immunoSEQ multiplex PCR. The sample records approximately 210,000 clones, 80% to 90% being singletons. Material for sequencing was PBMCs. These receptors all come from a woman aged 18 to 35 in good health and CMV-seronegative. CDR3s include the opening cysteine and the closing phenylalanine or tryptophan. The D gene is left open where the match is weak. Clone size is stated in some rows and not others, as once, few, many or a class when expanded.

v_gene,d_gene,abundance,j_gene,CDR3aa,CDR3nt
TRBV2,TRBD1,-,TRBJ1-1,CASRRTGLNTEAFF,TGTGCCAGCAGAAGGACAGGCTTGAACACTGAAGCTTTCTTT
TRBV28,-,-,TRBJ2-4,CASSGIFENIQYF,TGTGCCAGCAGCGGGATTTTTGAAAACATTCAGTACTTC
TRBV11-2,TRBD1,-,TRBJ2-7,CASSSLRDRGSYEQYF,TGTGCCAGCAGCTCCCTCCGAGACAGGGGCTCCTACGAGCAGTACTTC
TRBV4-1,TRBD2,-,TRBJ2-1,CASSPQRLAGGWGSYNEQFF,TGCGCCAGCAGCCCTCAGCGACTAGCGGGAGGGTGGGGCTCCTACAATGAGCAGTTCTTC
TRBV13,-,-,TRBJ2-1,CASSPAQGNNEQFF,TGTGCCAGCAGCCCCGCGCAGGGGAACAATGAGCAGTTCTTC
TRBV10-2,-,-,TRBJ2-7,CASRQGVVYEQYF,TGCGCCAGCAGACAGGGAGTTGTCTACGAGCAGTACTTC
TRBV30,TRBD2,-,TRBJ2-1,CAWGGLADYNEQFF,TGTGCCTGGGGCGGACTAGCGGACTACAATGAGCAGTTCTTC
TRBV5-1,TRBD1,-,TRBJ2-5,CASSFQGDETQYF,TGCGCCAGCAGCTTTCAGGGGGATGAGACCCAGTACTTC
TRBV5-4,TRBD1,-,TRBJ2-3,CASRQTGGIDTQYF,TGTGCCAGCAGACAGACAGGGGGAATAGATACGCAGTATTTT
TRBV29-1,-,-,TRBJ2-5,CSVDFIGQETQYF,TGCAGCGTTGACTTTATCGGTCAAGAGACCCAGTACTTC
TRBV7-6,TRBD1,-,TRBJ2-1,CASSRTGGSYNEQFF,TGTGCCAGCAGCCGTACAGGGGGTTCCTACAATGAGCAGTTCTTC
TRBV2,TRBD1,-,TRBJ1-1,CASSQETGALRTEAFF,TGTGCCAGCAGTCAGGAGACAGGGGCCTTGCGGACTGAAGCTTTCTTT
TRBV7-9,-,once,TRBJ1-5,CASSLGVDQPQHF,TGTGCCAGCAGCCTCGGTGTGGATCAGCCCCAGCATTTT
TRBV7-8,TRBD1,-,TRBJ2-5,CASSEGQGARETQYF,TGTGCCAGCAGCGAAGGACAGGGGGCGCGAGAGACCCAGTACTTC
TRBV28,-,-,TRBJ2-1,CASSWQTTYNEQFF,TGTGCCAGCAGTTGGCAGACTACCTACAATGAGCAGTTCTTC
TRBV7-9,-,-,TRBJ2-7,CASSLGVEQYF,TGTGCCAGCAGCTTAGGAGTCGAGCAGTACTTC
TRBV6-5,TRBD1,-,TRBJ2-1,CASSWGTGDNEQFF,TGTGCCAGCAGTTGGGGGACAGGGGACAATGAGCAGTTCTTC